The clone carrying this TCR beta chain was counted many times. The sample is drawn from a study of T cells in Graves' hyperthyroidism and ophthalmopathy. PBMCs were collected from a roughly 9.7 ml volume of fresh peripheral blood. Germline V gives CDR1 SNHLY, CDR2 FYNNEI. J gave up 8 bases and V 8 bases, and 0 bases lay outside the gene matches. There are 13 residues in the CDR3. Amplification targeted TCR beta CDR3 regions from RNA transcripts. In the first-round RT-PCR of the TCR CDR3, the HTBI primer set was used. Each CDR3 protein gets one entry after TCRdb re-called the multiplex PCR reads with MiXCR. The sample lists under 400,000 distinct CDR3 sequences, around 25% occurring once.

The sequenced material came from blood. The V call is TRBV2, the J call TRBJ2-1, with 16 bases fitting TRBD2. The sequence was collected from a middle-aged man with Graves' hyperthyroidism. CDR3 region: CASGTSGRDEQFF. DNA for the CDR3: TGTGCCAGCGGGACTAGCGGGAGGGATGAGCAGTTCTTC. Using reference TRBV2 and TRBJ2-1 for the parts outside the CDR3, the full variable domain is EPEVTQTPSHQVTQMGQEVILRCVPISNHLYFYWYRQILGQKVEFLVSFYNNEISEKSEIFDDQFSVERPDGSNFTLKIRSTKLEDSAMYFCASGTSGRDEQFFGPGTRLTVL.